The clone carrying this TCR beta chain occurred a few times. Its antigen is unidentified. CDR3 length: 17 amino acids. V was trimmed by 3 bases and J by 8 bases, leaving 26 bases between them. In germline, CDR1 is SQVTM, CDR2 ANQGSEA. The data were taken from a study of regulatory T cells in long-lasting Graves disease. Across the study: Over-5-year antithyroid drug use with positive TSH receptor antibodies defined persistent Graves' disease in the study.

Overall study findings and caveats: Persistent-disease Graves' patients showed less TCR diversity than new cases. Tissue studied was limited to peripheral blood, excluding thyroid tissue. Newly diagnosed disease favored TRBV20-1 and TRBJ2-1 over persistent disease.

Construction of the TCR beta libraries employed iRepertoire HTBI primers in conjunction with Arm-PCR of CDR3 regions. TCRdb recomputed calls from the multiplex PCR reads with MiXCR, one row per CDR3 protein. The sample lists around 400,000 distinct CDR3 sequences, around 23% occurring once. Time point: persistent/refractory GD, antithyroid drugs over 5 years with positive TRAb. From PBMCs, RNA was extracted and then used to make the TCR library. The source of this sequence is a middle-aged woman with Graves disease. This rearrangement joins TRBV29-1 to TRBJ2-1; TRBD1 is a possible D gene (6 bases). Sequences were derived from peripheral blood mononuclear cells (PBMCs), sampled when the disease was refractory, from a patient treated with antithyroid drugs. CDR3 protein: CSVDRAGENRWYDEQFF. CDR3 bases: TGCAGCGTTGATCGGGCAGGGGAAAACCGTTGGTACGATGAGCAGTTCTTC.